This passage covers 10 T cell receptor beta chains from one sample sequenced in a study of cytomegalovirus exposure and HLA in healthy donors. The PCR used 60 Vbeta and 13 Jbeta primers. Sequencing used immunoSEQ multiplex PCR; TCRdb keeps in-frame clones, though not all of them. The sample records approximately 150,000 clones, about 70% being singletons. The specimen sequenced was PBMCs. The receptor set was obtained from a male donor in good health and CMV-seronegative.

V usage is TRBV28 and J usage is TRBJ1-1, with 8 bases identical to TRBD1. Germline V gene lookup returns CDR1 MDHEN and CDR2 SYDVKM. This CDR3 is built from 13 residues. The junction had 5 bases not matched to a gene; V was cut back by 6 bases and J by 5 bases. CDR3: CASSRGRRTEAFF. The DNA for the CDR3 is TGTGCCAGCAGCAGGGGGCGGAGGACTGAAGCTTTCTTT.

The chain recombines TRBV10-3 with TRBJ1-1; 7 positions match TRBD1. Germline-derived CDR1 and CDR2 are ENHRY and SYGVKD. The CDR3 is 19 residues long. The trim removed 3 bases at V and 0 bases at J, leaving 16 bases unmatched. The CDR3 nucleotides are TGTGCCATCAGTGACCCTTCGGGACAGAGAAACCGCATGAACACTGAAGCTTTCTTT. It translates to CAISDPSGQRNRMNTEAFF.

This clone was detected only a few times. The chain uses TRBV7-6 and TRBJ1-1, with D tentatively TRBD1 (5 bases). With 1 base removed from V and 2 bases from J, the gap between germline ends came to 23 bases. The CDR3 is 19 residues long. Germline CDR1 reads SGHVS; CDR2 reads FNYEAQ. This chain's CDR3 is CASSLEGPHTNRRNTEAFF. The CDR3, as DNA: TGTGCCAGCAGCTTAGAGGGGCCGCATACGAACCGCCGAAACACTGAAGCTTTCTTT.

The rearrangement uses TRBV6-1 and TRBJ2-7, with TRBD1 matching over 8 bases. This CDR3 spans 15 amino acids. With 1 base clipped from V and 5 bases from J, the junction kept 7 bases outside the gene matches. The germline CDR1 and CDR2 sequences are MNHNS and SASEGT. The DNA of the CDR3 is TGTGCCAGCAGTGAAGATTTGGACAGGGTCCACGAGCAGTACTTC. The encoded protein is CASSEDLDRVHEQYF.

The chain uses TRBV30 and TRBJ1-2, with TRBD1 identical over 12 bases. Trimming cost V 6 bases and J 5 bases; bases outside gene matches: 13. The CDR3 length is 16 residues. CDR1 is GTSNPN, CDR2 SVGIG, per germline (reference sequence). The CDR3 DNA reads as TGTGCCTGTTCCGGGACAGGGGGCCTGAAACTTTATGGCTACACCTTC. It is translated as CACSGTGGLKLYGYTF. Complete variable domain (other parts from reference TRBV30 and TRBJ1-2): SQTIHQWPATLVQPVGSPLSLECTVEGTSNPNLYWYRQAAGRGLQLLFYSVGIGQISSEVPQNLSASRPQDRQFILSSKKLLLSDSGFYLCACSGTGGLKLYGYTFGSGTRLTVV.

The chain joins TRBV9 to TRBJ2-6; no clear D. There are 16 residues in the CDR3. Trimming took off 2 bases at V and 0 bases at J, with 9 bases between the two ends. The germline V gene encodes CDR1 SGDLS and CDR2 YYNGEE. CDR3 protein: CASSVQVPSGANVLTF. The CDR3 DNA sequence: TGTGCCAGCAGCGTCCAGGTTCCCTCTGGGGCCAACGTCCTGACTTTC.

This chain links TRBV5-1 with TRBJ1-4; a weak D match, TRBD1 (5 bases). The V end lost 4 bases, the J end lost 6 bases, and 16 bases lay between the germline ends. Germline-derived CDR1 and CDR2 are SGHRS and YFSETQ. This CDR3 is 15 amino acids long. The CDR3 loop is CASSLPRGGDEKLFF. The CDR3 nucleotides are TGCGCCAGCAGCCTACCTCGGGGGGGAGATGAAAAACTGTTTTTT.

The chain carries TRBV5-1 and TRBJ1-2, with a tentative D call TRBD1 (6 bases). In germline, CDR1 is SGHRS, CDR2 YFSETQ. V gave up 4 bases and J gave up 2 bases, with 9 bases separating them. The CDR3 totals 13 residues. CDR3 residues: CASSPDRNYGYTF. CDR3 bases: TGCGCCAGCAGCCCAGACAGGAACTATGGCTACACCTTC.

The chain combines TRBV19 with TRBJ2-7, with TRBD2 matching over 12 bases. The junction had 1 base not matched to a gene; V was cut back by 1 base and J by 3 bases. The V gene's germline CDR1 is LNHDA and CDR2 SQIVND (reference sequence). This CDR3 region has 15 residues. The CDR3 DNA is TGTGCCAGTAGTATAGGACTAGCGGGAGACTACGAGCAGTACTTC. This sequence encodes CASSIGLAGDYEQYF.

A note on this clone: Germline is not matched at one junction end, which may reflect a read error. CDR3 nucleotide sequence: TGTTCCAGCAGCTTTGATTCAGGGCTTAGGCGGTTCTTC. Encoded protein: CSSSFDSGLRRFF. The chain employs TRBV7-9 and TRBJ2-1; a weak D match, TRBD1 (5 bases). Germline CDR1 reads SEHNR; CDR2 reads FQNEAQ (reference sequence). The CDR3 loop spans 13 amino acids.